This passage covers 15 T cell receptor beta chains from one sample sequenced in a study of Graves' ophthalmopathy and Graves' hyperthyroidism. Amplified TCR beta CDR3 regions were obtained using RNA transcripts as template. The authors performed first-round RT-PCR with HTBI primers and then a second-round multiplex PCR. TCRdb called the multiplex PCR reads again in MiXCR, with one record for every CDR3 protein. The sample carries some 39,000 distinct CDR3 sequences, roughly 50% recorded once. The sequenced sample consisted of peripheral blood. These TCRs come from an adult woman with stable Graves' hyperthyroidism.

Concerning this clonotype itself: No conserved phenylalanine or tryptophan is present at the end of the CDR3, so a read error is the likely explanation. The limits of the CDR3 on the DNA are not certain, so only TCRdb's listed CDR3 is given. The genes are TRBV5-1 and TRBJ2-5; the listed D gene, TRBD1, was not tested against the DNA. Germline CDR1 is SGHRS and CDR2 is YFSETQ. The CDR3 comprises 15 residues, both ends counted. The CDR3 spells CASSADRVERYTFGS.

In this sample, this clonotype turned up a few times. CDR3 residues: CASSLGSSGTYEQYF. CDR3 DNA sequence: TGTGCCAGCAGCTTAGGATCTAGCGGGACCTACGAGCAGTACTTC. V gene TRBV7-8 combines with J gene TRBJ2-7; 9 bases are a match to TRBD2. J lost 2 bases, V lost 1 base, and 3 bases had no gene match. The CDR3 is 15 residues long. Germline loops: CDR1 SGHVS, CDR2 FQNEAQ.

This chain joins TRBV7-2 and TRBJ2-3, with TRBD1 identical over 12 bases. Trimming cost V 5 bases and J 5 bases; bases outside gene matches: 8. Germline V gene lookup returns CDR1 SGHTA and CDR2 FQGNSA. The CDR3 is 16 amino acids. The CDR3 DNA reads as TGTGCCAGCAGCCATGGGGACAGGGGGCGGCAAGATACGCAGTATTTT. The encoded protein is CASSHGDRGRQDTQYF.

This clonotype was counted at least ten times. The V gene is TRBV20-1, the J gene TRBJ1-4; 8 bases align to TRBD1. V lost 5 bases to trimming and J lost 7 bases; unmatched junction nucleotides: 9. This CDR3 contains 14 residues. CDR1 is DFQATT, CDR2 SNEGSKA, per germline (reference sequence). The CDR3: CSAHTDRGSEKLFF. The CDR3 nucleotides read TGCAGTGCTCATACCGACAGGGGTAGTGAAAAACTGTTTTTT.

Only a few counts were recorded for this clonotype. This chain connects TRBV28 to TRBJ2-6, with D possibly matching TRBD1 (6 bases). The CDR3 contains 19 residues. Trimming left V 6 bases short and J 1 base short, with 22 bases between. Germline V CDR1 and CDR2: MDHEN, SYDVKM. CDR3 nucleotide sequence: TGTGCCAGCAGAACCTATCGGGACATCCCCCCTTCTGGGGCCAACGTCCTGACTTTC. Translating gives CASRTYRDIPPSGANVLTF.

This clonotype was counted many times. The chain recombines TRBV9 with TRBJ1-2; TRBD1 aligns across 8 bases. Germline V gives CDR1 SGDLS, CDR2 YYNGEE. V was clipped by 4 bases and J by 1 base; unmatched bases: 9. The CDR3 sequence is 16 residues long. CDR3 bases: TGTGCCAGCAGCATGCACGCCGACAGGGGTAACTATGGCTACACCTTC. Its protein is CASSMHADRGNYGYTF.

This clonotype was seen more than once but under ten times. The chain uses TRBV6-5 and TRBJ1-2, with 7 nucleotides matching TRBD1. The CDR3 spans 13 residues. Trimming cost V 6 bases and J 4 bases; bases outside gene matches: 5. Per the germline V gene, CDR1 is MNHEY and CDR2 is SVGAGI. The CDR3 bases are TGTGCCAGCAGACAGGGGATCGGCTATGGCTACACCTTC. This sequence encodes CASRQGIGYGYTF.

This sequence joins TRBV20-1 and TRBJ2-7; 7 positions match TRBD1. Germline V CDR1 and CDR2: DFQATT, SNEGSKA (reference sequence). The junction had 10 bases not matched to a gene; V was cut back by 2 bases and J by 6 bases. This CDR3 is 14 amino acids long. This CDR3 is CSARRTGATIEQYF. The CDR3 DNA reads TGCAGTGCTAGAAGGACAGGTGCCACGATCGAGCAGTACTTC.

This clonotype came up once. This CDR3 is CATSALQAYNQPQHF. CDR3 DNA: TGTGCCACCAGTGCCCTACAGGCCTACAATCAGCCCCAGCATTTT. The chain carries TRBV24-1 and TRBJ1-5, with TRBD1 as a possible D gene (5 bases). CDR3 size: 15 residues. The V gene's germline CDR1 is KGHDR and CDR2 SFDVKD. With 5 bases removed from V and 3 bases from J, the gap between germline ends came to 13 bases.

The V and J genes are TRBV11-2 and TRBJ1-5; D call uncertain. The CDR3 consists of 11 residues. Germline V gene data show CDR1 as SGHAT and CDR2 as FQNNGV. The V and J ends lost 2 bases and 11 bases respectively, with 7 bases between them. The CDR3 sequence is CASSLRQAQHF. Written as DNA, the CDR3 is TGTGCCAGCAGCTTAAGGCAGGCCCAGCATTTT.

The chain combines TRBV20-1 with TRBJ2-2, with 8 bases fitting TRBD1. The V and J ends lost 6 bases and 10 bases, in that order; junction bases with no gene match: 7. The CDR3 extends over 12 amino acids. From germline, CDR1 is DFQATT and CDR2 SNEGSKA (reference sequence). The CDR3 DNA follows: TGCAGTGCCTATGGACAGGGTGTGGAGCTGTTTTTT. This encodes CSAYGQGVELFF.

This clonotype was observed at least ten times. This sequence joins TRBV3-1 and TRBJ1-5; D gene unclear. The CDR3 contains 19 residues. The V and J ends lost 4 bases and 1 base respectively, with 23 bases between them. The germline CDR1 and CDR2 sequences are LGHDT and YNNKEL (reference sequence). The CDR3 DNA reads TGTGCCAGCAGCCCCTCCTTGGGAGGAGAGTTTGCGAGCAATCAGCCCCAGCATTTT. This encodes CASSPSLGGEFASNQPQHF.

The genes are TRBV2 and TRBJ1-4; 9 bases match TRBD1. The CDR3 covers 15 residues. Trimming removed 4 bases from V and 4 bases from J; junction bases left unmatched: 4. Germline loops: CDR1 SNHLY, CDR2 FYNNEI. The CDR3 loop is CASSGRGQGNEKLFF. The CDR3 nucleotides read TGTGCCAGCAGTGGTCGGGGACAGGGTAATGAAAAACTGTTTTTT.

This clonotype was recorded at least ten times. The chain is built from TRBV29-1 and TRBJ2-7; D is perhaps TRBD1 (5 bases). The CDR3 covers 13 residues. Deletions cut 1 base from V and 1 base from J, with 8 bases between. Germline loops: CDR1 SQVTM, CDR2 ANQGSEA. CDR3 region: CSVEVGESYEQYF. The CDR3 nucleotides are TGCAGCGTTGAAGTAGGGGAATCCTACGAGCAGTACTTC.

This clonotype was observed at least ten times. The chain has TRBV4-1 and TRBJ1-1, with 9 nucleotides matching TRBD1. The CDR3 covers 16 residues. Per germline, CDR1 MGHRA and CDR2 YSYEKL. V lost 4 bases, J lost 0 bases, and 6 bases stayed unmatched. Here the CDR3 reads CASSRGQGPLNTEAFF. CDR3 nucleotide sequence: TGCGCCAGCAGCCGAGGACAGGGGCCCTTGAACACTGAAGCTTTCTTT.